Listed here are 18 T cell receptor beta chains from one sample, sequenced in a study of blood T cell repertoires in COVID-19. The method was immunoSEQ multiplex PCR; TCRdb's version includes in-frame clones alone and lacks a portion of them. The profile shows about 100,000 clones, around 90% of them singletons. Sequences were obtained from peripheral blood. The receptors were gathered from a human donor in a cohort sampled during active COVID-19.

The chain employs TRBV4-2 and TRBJ1-4; D ambiguous. The V and J ends lost 0 bases and 3 bases respectively, with 8 bases between them. The CDR3 runs 15 residues. Germline CDR1 and CDR2: LGHNA and YNFKEQ. The CDR3 sequence: CASSQEAQSNEKLFF. The CDR3 region has the DNA TGTGCCAGCAGCCAAGAGGCTCAATCTAATGAAAAACTGTTTTTT.

The J gene is TRBJ1-3, the V gene TRBV28; no clear D gene. Germline-derived CDR1 and CDR2 are MDHEN and SYDVKM. Deletions cut 4 bases from V and 0 bases from J, with 7 bases between. The CDR3 covers 14 residues. The CDR3, as DNA: TGTGCCAGCAGTTCTTCCTACTCTGGAAACACCATATATTTT. Its translation: CASSSSYSGNTIYF.

The CDR3 reads CASSLQSGGEQFF. Here the CDR3 DNA reads TGCGCCAGCAGCCTCCAAAGCGGGGGGGAGCAGTTCTTC. The chain joins TRBV5-1 to TRBJ2-1, with 9 bases fitting TRBD2. Germline V gene data show CDR1 as SGHRS and CDR2 as YFSETQ. V lost 4 bases and J lost 10; bases outside the gene matches: 6. CDR3 length equals 13 residues.

The chain is built from TRBV7-9 and TRBJ1-6; 7 bases align to TRBD1. The ends lost 1 base at V and 6 bases at J; junction bases unmatched: 9. This CDR3 comprises 17 residues. The V gene's germline CDR1 is SEHNR and CDR2 FQNEAQ (reference sequence). The CDR3 DNA reads TGTGCCAGCAGCTTAGGACCAGGACAGGAGGCTAATTCACCCCTCCACTTT. Its translation: CASSLGPGQEANSPLHF.

In nucleotides, the CDR3 is TGTGCCACCAGCAGAGCCTGGGCCCCGGGAACCTACAATGAGCAGTTCTTC. Protein sequence: CATSRAWAPGTYNEQFF. The J gene is TRBJ2-1, the V gene TRBV15, with D tentatively TRBD2 (5 bases). Trimming took 1 base from V and 2 from J, leaving 15 bases between them. Looked up from germline, CDR1 is LNHNV and CDR2 is YYDKDF (reference sequence). The CDR3 consists of 17 residues. The variable domain in full, completed from reference TRBV15 and TRBJ2-1, reads DAMVIQNPRYQVTQFGKPVTLSCSQTLNHNVMYWYQQKSSQAPKLLFHYYDKDFNNEADTPDNFQSRRPNTSFCFLDIRSPGLGDTAMYLCATSRAWAPGTYNEQFFGPGTRLTVL.

The chain is built from TRBV28 and TRBJ2-3; TRBD2 matches 7 bases. The CDR3 length is 17 residues. The germline V gene encodes CDR1 MDHEN and CDR2 SYDVKM. V gave up 7 bases and J gave up 2 bases; unmatched junction bases: 15. This CDR3 is CASTSEERGGNTDTQYF. CDR3 coding DNA: TGTGCCAGCACCTCAGAGGAGCGGGGAGGGAACACAGATACGCAGTATTTT.

Worth noting for this clone: Other nucleotide sequences from this sample produce the same CDR3. The chain employs TRBV27 and TRBJ1-4; the D gene is possibly TRBD1 (5 bases). The germline CDR1 and CDR2 sequences are MNHEY and SMNVEV (reference sequence). Trimming took off 3 bases at V and 2 bases at J, with 7 bases between the two ends. This CDR3 region has 14 residues. CDR3 loop: CASSFSGTNEKLFF. In nucleotides, the CDR3 is TGTGCCAGCAGTTTTTCAGGGACTAATGAAAAACTGTTTTTT.

Only one count was recorded for this clone. The genes are TRBV6-1 and TRBJ2-6, with D hard to call. The germline CDR1 and CDR2 sequences are MNHNS and SASEGT. This CDR3 region has 14 residues. V was trimmed by 2 bases and J by 0 bases, leaving 2 bases between them. CDR3 sequence: CASSELSGANVLTF. The CDR3 bases are TGTGCCAGCAGTGAACTCTCTGGGGCCAACGTCCTGACTTTC.

The CDR3 spells CASSLRVDYGYTF. Written as DNA, the CDR3 is TGTGCCAGCAGCCTCCGGGTCGACTATGGCTACACCTTC. This chain uses TRBV7-2 with TRBJ1-2; no clear D. This CDR3 has 13 residues. V was pared by 5 bases and J by 3 bases, with 10 bases between. Germline CDR1 is SGHTA and CDR2 is FQGNSA.

V gene TRBV4-2 combines with J gene TRBJ2-7; D gene uncertain. The germline gives CDR1 LGHNA, CDR2 YNFKEQ. The V end was cut by 3 bases, the J end by 4 bases, with 4 bases between. This CDR3 has 11 residues. CDR3 residues: CASSQEYEQYF. As DNA, the CDR3 is TGTGCCAGCAGCCAGGAGTACGAGCAGTACTTC.

A single count supports this clone. This chain uses TRBV27 with TRBJ1-4; the D gene is possibly TRBD1 (5 bases). There are 15 residues in the CDR3. Between the trimmed V and J ends, which lost 4 bases and 4 bases, there was a span of 13 bases. Germline CDR1 is MNHEY and CDR2 is SMNVEV (reference sequence). The DNA of the CDR3 is TGTGCCAGCAGTTCGCAGGGAAGGGTTAATGAAAAACTGTTTTTT. Translation: CASSSQGRVNEKLFF. Full variable domain (missing parts from reference TRBV27 and TRBJ1-4): EAQVTQNPRYLITVTGKKLTVTCSQNMNHEYMSWYRQDPGLGLRQIYYSMNVEVTDKGDVPEGYKVSRKEKRNFPLILESPSPNQTSLYFCASSSQGRVNEKLFFGSGTQLSVL.

V gene TRBV5-4 combines with J gene TRBJ2-1; 7 bases fit TRBD1. V shed 3 bases and J 10 bases; nucleotides not matched to a gene: 13. This CDR3 contains 15 residues. Looked up from germline, CDR1 is SGHNT and CDR2 is YYREEE (reference sequence). The CDR3: CASSSSTGPLSEQFF. The CDR3 bases are TGTGCCAGCAGCTCGTCGACAGGGCCCCTCTCGGAGCAGTTCTTC.

This clone was recorded once. This rearrangement joins TRBV28 to TRBJ2-3; maybe TRBD1 (6 bases). CDR1 is MDHEN and CDR2 is SYDVKM in the germline V gene. V lost 1 base and J 6 bases, leaving 17 bases between the germline ends. The CDR3 contains 16 residues. This chain's CDR3 is CASSLFGQGQGDTQYF. The CDR3 bases are TGTGCCAGCAGTTTATTCGGACAAGGCCAGGGGGATACGCAGTATTTT. The full variable domain, in which reference TRBV28 and TRBJ2-3 provide the parts outside the CDR3, is DVKVTQSSRYLVKRTGEKVFLECVQDMDHENMFWYRQDPGLGLRLIYFSYDVKMKEKGDIPEGYSVSREKKERFSLILESASTNQTSMYLCASSLFGQGQGDTQYFGPGTRLTVL.

This rearrangement joins TRBV4-1 to TRBJ1-3; tentative D call: TRBD1 (6 bases). Between the trimmed V and J ends, which lost 3 bases and 0 bases, there was a span of 12 bases. The CDR3 sequence is 16 residues long. Per the germline V gene, CDR1 is MGHRA and CDR2 is YSYEKL. The CDR3 here is CASSQGWGLSGNTIYF. The CDR3 region has the DNA TGCGCCAGCAGCCAGGGATGGGGGCTCTCTGGAAACACCATATATTTT.

This chain uses TRBV6-2 or TRBV6-3 with TRBJ2-1; the D gene is possibly TRBD2 (5 bases). This CDR3 contains 18 residues. V was clipped by 2 bases and J by 3 bases, with 20 bases between them. The germline V gene encodes CDR1 MNHEY and CDR2 SVGEGT. The DNA for the CDR3 is TGTGCCAGCAGTTACAACGGGAAAGGGTCCCGCCTCTACAATGAGCAGTTCTTC. It encodes CASSYNGKGSRLYNEQFF.

The chain links TRBV7-2 to TRBJ2-1; D is unresolved. This CDR3 has 14 amino acids. V lost 0 bases and J lost 7, with 10 bases in between. Per the germline V gene, CDR1 is SGHTA and CDR2 is FQGNSA. The CDR3 DNA reads TGTGCCAGCAGCTTAGCGGGCGTGATGAATGAGCAGTTCTTC. Protein sequence: CASSLAGVMNEQFF.

The CDR3 is CASGIRGQAGELFF. CDR3 in DNA: TGTGCCAGCGGAATTAGAGGGCAGGCCGGGGAGCTGTTTTTT. The J gene is TRBJ2-2, the V gene TRBV6-6; D may be TRBD2 (5 bases). V lost 8 bases and J lost 6, with 16 bases in between. The germline V gene encodes CDR1 MNHNY and CDR2 SVGAGI (reference sequence). The CDR3 has 14 amino acids.

The V gene is TRBV2, the J gene TRBJ2-1; D may be TRBD2 (6 bases). CDR1 and CDR2 (germline): SNHLY, FYNNEI. V was trimmed by 6 bases and J by 0 bases, leaving 15 bases between them. CDR3 length: 16 residues. This chain's CDR3 is CASSGGLLSSYNEQFF. CDR3 coding DNA: TGTGCCAGCAGCGGGGGACTCCTCAGCTCCTACAATGAGCAGTTCTTC.